This T cell receptor beta chain was documented in a study of identifying expanded T cells in peripheral blood. Germline V gene sequence: CDR1 SGHNT, CDR2 YENEEA. The CDR3 has 13 residues. The ends were cut back, 1 base at V and 6 bases at J, with 6 bases in the middle. Notes on this clone: Its matching antigen is unknown.

Study results and limitations: Differentially abundant clones: around 1.2 between replicates, about 15 at around 15 days, less than 20 at four. Variance in clone template counts between approximately two-week samples significantly increased with total template count across all healthy donors.

Sequenced by immunoSEQ multiplex PCR; TCRdb stores in-frame clones only, minus some. This table holds 100,000 to 150,000 clones, about 88% found once. Healthy donors had no documented immune events, such as infections, while sampled. J is TRBJ2-2 and V is TRBV11-3; the D is unclear. The sample taken for sequencing was blood. The source is a person aged 18 to 75 in good health. The CDR3 loop reads CASSLGKAGELFF. CDR3 bases: TGTGCCAGCAGCTTAGGAAAGGCCGGGGAGCTGTTTTTT.